Each of the 9 T cell receptor beta chains below was sequenced from the same sample in a study of T cell responses to AZD1222 COVID-19 vaccine. Clones were read by immunoSEQ multiplex PCR, and TCRdb kept only the in-frame ones, dropping some. The data show 89,000 or so clones, 86% seen once. The sample here was peripheral blood, taken 28 days after the second AZD1222 dose. The receptors were sampled from an adult who received the AZD1222 COVID-19 vaccine.

The V gene is TRBV5-5, the J gene TRBJ1-2, with TRBD1 identical over 7 bases. The CDR3 spans 15 residues. Germline V gives CDR1 SGHKS, CDR2 YYEKEE (reference sequence). With 1 base clipped from V and 4 bases from J, the junction kept 7 bases outside the gene matches. In DNA form, the CDR3 reads TGTGCCAGCAGCTTGACTATAGGGGGCAGCTATGGCTACACCTTC. The encoded protein is CASSLTIGGSYGYTF.

The rearrangement joins TRBV4-1 to TRBJ2-7; 7 bases are a match to TRBD1. Unmatched junction bases numbered 5, after V lost 6 bases and J lost 0 bases. In germline, CDR1 is MGHRA, CDR2 YSYEKL. This CDR3 is built from 14 residues. As DNA, the CDR3 is TGCGCCAGCAGGAGGGACAGTCTCTCCTACGAGCAGTACTTC. Translation: CASRRDSLSYEQYF.

The rearrangement joins TRBV28 to TRBJ1-4, with D tentatively TRBD1 (5 bases). In germline, CDR1 is MDHEN, CDR2 SYDVKM. The CDR3 consists of 13 residues. Trimming left V 3 bases short and J 8 bases short, with 10 bases between. CDR3 in amino acids: CASSLARTEKLFF. CDR3 bases: TGTGCCAGCAGTTTGGCGAGGACAGAAAAACTGTTTTTT.

The chain uses TRBV3-1 (or the pseudogene TRBV3-2) and TRBJ2-1; possibly TRBD2 for D (6 bases). Trimming removed 1 base at V and 7 bases at J, with 20 bases between. In germline, CDR1 is LGHDT, CDR2 YNNKEL (reference sequence). The CDR3 sequence is 17 residues long. The CDR3 reads CASSQGGAGRTKNEQFF. In nucleotides, the CDR3 is TGTGCCAGCAGCCAAGGGGGTGCGGGGCGGACAAAAAATGAGCAGTTCTTC.

The rearrangement links TRBV7-9 to TRBJ2-5, with a tentative D call TRBD1 (5 bases). CDR1 and CDR2 from the germline V gene are SEHNR and FQNEAQ (reference sequence). The CDR3 consists of 14 residues. V lost 5 bases, J lost 5 bases, and 15 bases lay in between. The CDR3 spells CASSKGRQTETQYF. CDR3 DNA sequence: TGTGCCAGCAGCAAGGGAAGACAGACGGAGACCCAGTACTTC.

The rearrangement links TRBV27 to TRBJ1-1; D unresolved. V lost 6 bases, J lost 9 bases, and 20 bases lay in between. Germline loops: CDR1 MNHEY, CDR2 SMNVEV (reference sequence). This CDR3 is 14 amino acids long. CDR3: CASSSDRDGRKAFF. The CDR3 DNA is TGTGCCAGCAGCTCGGACCGAGATGGGCGCAAAGCTTTCTTT.

This CDR3 is CASSSSGRGGGETQYF. The CDR3 DNA is TGTGCCAGCAGCTCCTCCGGACGGGGGGGCGGTGAGACCCAGTACTTC. The chain employs TRBV5-4 and TRBJ2-5; TRBD2 matches at 8 bases. The V gene's germline CDR1 is SGHNT and CDR2 YYREEE (reference sequence). The ends lost 3 bases at V and 5 bases at J; junction bases unmatched: 12. There are 16 residues in the CDR3.

The genes are TRBV11-2 and TRBJ2-7; maybe TRBD1 (6 bases). This CDR3 has 13 residues. CDR1 and CDR2 (germline): SGHAT, FQNNGV. The V gene lost 2 bases and the J gene lost 3 bases, with 8 bases spanning the gap. This CDR3 is CASSLQDSYEQYF. The CDR3 DNA reads as TGTGCCAGCAGCTTACAGGACAGCTACGAGCAGTACTTC.

This sequence joins TRBV24-1 and TRBJ1-3; 9 bases line up with TRBD1. Germline lookup yields CDR1 KGHDR and CDR2 SFDVKD. This CDR3 has 17 residues. The junction had 9 bases not matched to a gene; V was cut back by 4 bases and J by 3 bases. This chain's CDR3 is CATSEGTGSSFGNTIYF. CDR3 DNA: TGTGCCACCAGTGAGGGGACAGGGAGCTCTTTTGGAAACACCATATATTTT.